These T cell receptor beta chains were read from a single sample in a study of Graves' ophthalmopathy and Graves' hyperthyroidism. TCRdb recomputed calls from the multiplex PCR reads with MiXCR, one row per CDR3 protein. Of approximately 500,000 distinct CDR3 sequences listed, approximately 15% are singletons. The specimen was blood. These receptors were obtained from a woman under 40 with Graves' ophthalmopathy. CDR3s leave out the opening cysteine and the closing phenylalanine or tryptophan. The order of the fields is V gene, J gene, CDR3 protein.

TRBV15	TRBJ1-1	ATSRAGMNTEAF
TRBV24-1	TRBJ2-5	ATSDLLAGGETQY
TRBV6-1	TRBJ2-5	ASTELWGETQY
TRBV5-5	TRBJ2-4	ASSFRGHGPGIQY
TRBV2	TRBJ2-7	ASSEARRGWAGISSYEQY
TRBV2	TRBJ2-7	ASQRPTSYEQY
TRBV27	TRBJ2-5	ASSLIPPPDYIETQY
TRBV15	TRBJ2-1	ATSRGDRIYNEQF
TRBV6-1	TRBJ2-7	ASGTGRSYEQY
TRBV7-9	TRBJ1-5	ASSLEQGSQPQH
TRBV24-1	TRBJ1-5	ATSDPATNQPQH
TRBV12-3/TRBV12-4	TRBJ2-7	ASSPEGHSYEQY
TRBV7-9	TRBJ1-2	ASSQGGQGEGYT
TRBV19	TRBJ1-5	ASTPSHFVYSNQPQH